The 21 T cell receptor beta chains listed next were all sequenced from one sample in a study of blood T cell repertoires in COVID-19. Clones were sequenced by immunoSEQ multiplex PCR, and TCRdb holds only the in-frame ones, with some missing. The data contain around 200,000 clones, 85% of them singletons. Sequencing was done on a sample of PBMCs or T cells enriched from blood (not recorded which). Receptors were obtained from a man aged 40-50 years who had recovered from COVID-19.

This chain uses TRBV9 with TRBJ2-3; 8 bases match TRBD1. Germline V gene lookup returns CDR1 SGDLS and CDR2 YYNGEE. The CDR3 spans 13 residues. Germline trimming cut 3 bases from V and 4 bases from J; bases unmatched to any gene: 1. For the CDR3, the DNA is TGTGCCAGCAGCGCAGGGGGCGCAGATACGCAGTATTTT. Protein product: CASSAGGADTQYF.

Comments on this clone: The sample carries other DNA sequences with the same CDR3. This chain links TRBV19 with TRBJ1-5; TRBD1 might be the D (5 bases). Germline lookup yields CDR1 LNHDA and CDR2 SQIVND (reference sequence). The CDR3 spans 13 residues. V was clipped by 8 bases and J by 4 bases, with 12 bases between them. CDR3 bases: TGTGCCAGTGGGGGGACGGGGAATCAGCCCCAGCATTTT. Translating it yields CASGGTGNQPQHF.

This chain links TRBV18 with TRBJ2-1, with TRBD1 matching 11 bases. Germline V gives CDR1 KGHSH, CDR2 LQKENI. Losses at the gene ends were 6 bases for V and 8 bases for J; bases not matched to a gene: 9. The CDR3 has 15 amino acids. The CDR3 sequence is CASSPGTGGLHEQFF. In DNA, the CDR3 is TGTGCCAGCTCCCCCGGGACAGGGGGTCTGCATGAGCAGTTCTTC.

The chain combines TRBV27 with TRBJ2-2; 13 bases match TRBD2. After removal of 8 bases from V and 4 bases from J, the junction contained 1 base not matched to a gene. Per the germline V gene, CDR1 is MNHEY and CDR2 is SMNVEV (reference sequence). This CDR3 has 14 residues. The CDR3 sequence: CASRLAGGTGELFF. CDR3 bases: TGTGCCAGCCGACTAGCGGGAGGCACCGGGGAGCTGTTTTTT.

The V call is TRBV6-5, the J call TRBJ1-1, with D unresolved. From germline, CDR1 is MNHEY and CDR2 SVGAGI. The V end lost 6 bases, the J end lost 2 bases, and 4 bases lay between the germline ends. This CDR3 has 11 amino acids. The CDR3 reads CASSRNTEAFF. The CDR3, as DNA: TGTGCCAGCAGCCGTAACACTGAAGCTTTCTTT.

This chain connects TRBV7-8 to TRBJ1-2; D ambiguous. The CDR3 runs to 13 residues. Between the trimmed V and J ends, which lost 2 bases and 4 bases, there was a span of 8 bases. Germline V CDR1 and CDR2: SGHVS, FQNEAQ. CDR3 nucleotides: TGTGCCAGCAGCTTAAGCCTGTTCTATGGCTACACCTTC. Translated: CASSLSLFYGYTF.

The chain combines TRBV7-9 with TRBJ2-1, with D unresolved. The CDR3 is 15 amino acids. The germline V gene encodes CDR1 SEHNR and CDR2 FQNEAQ (reference sequence). V dropped 5 bases and J dropped 8 bases, with 19 bases sitting between them. The DNA of the CDR3 is TGTGCCAGCAGCCCACAAAGCGCGTCATTGCATGAGCAGTTCTTC. As protein: CASSPQSASLHEQFF.

J is TRBJ1-1 and V is TRBV5-1; 7 bases fit TRBD1. From germline, CDR1 is SGHRS and CDR2 YFSETQ. J lost 4 bases, V lost 6 bases, and 6 bases had no gene match. The CDR3 runs 13 residues. CDR3 residues: CASNTGDSTEAFF. CDR3 DNA: TGCGCCAGCAATACAGGGGATTCCACTGAAGCTTTCTTT.

CDR3 in DNA: TGCAGCGTTGTCCATTTGACAGGGGTTGCCAATGAGCAGTTCTTC. Translated: CSVVHLTGVANEQFF. The rearrangement uses TRBV29-1 and TRBJ2-1, with 8 nucleotides matching TRBD1. This CDR3 contains 15 residues. J gave up 6 bases and V 4 bases, and 11 bases lay outside the gene matches. In germline, CDR1 is SQVTM, CDR2 ANQGSEA.

In the case of this clone: Different DNA sequences within this sample yield the same CDR3. The rearrangement uses TRBV9 and TRBJ1-2, with D possibly TRBD1 on 5 matching bases. CDR1 SGDLS and CDR2 YYNGEE come from the germline V gene. The CDR3 has 14 amino acids. Between the trimmed V and J ends, which lost 0 bases and 2 bases, there was a span of 8 bases. Here the CDR3 DNA reads TGTGCCAGCAGCGTAGCGGGGGGGAACTATGGCTACACCTTC. It specifies CASSVAGGNYGYTF.

This chain uses TRBV28 with TRBJ2-7; TRBD2 matches at 8 bases. Germline V gene data show CDR1 as MDHEN and CDR2 as SYDVKM. J lost 2 bases, V lost 4 bases, and 7 bases had no gene match. There are 15 residues in the CDR3. For the CDR3, the DNA is TGTGCCAGCAGTTACTCGGCGGGAGGTCCCTACGAGCAGTACTTC. The encoded protein is CASSYSAGGPYEQYF.

The chain employs TRBV5-4 and TRBJ2-1, with a possible D match to TRBD2 (6 bases). With 4 bases removed from V and 3 bases from J, the gap between germline ends came to 11 bases. CDR3 length: 14 residues. Germline V gene lookup returns CDR1 SGHNT and CDR2 YYREEE (reference sequence). CDR3 amino acids: CASSLSGYYNEQFF. As DNA, the CDR3 is TGTGCCAGCAGCCTCAGCGGGTACTACAATGAGCAGTTCTTC.

This clone was seen a handful of times. This chain joins TRBV9 and TRBJ2-3; 7 positions match TRBD1. The length of the CDR3 is 15 residues. V lost 0 bases to trimming and J lost 4 bases; unmatched junction nucleotides: 5. Germline lookup yields CDR1 SGDLS and CDR2 YYNGEE. The chain's CDR3 is CASSVEQGVADTQYF. As DNA, the CDR3 is TGTGCCAGCAGCGTAGAGCAGGGGGTCGCAGATACGCAGTATTTT.

The V gene is TRBV2, the J gene TRBJ1-1, with 10 bases identical to TRBD1. Germline V CDR1 and CDR2: SNHLY, FYNNEI. Unmatched junction bases numbered 7, after V lost 6 bases and J lost 3 bases. The CDR3 has 15 amino acids. The CDR3 nucleotides read TGTGCCAGCAGCGCTCAGGACAGGGGGTACACTGAAGCTTTCTTT. Amino acid sequence: CASSAQDRGYTEAFF.

The rearrangement joins TRBV23-1 to TRBJ1-2; D is undetermined. TRBV23-1 is an ORF, and what it does is uncertain. The CDR3 totals 16 residues. V was pared by 0 bases and J by 2 bases, with 13 bases between. In DNA form, the CDR3 reads TGCGCCAGCAGTCAATCTAGCTTAGGTCGCAACTATGGCTACACCTTC. Protein: CASSQSSLGRNYGYTF.

The chain combines TRBV30 with TRBJ2-7, with D perhaps matching TRBD2 (5 bases). Trimming cost V 8 bases and J 2 bases, with 13 bases left between them. Germline V gives CDR1 GTSNPN, CDR2 SVGIG (reference sequence). The CDR3 totals 12 residues. In DNA form, the CDR3 reads TGTGCCGGTGACACGGGAACCTACGAGCAGTACTTC. It translates to CAGDTGTYEQYF.

The V and J genes are TRBV7-3 and TRBJ2-7; 11 bases line up with TRBD2. The trim removed 5 bases at V and 1 base at J, leaving 13 bases unmatched. The CDR3 has 18 residues. The germline V gene has CDR1 SGHTA and CDR2 FQGTGA. The CDR3 here is CASSPSPPGTSGSYEQYF. The CDR3 DNA sequence: TGTGCCAGCAGCCCGTCTCCTCCAGGGACTAGCGGATCCTACGAGCAGTACTTC.

Written as DNA, the CDR3 is TGTGCCAGCAGCGTAGGGGGACAGACTGAAGCTTTCTTT. It is translated as CASSVGGQTEAFF. This chain links TRBV9 with TRBJ1-1; 7 bases match TRBD1. CDR3 size: 13 residues. Looked up from germline, CDR1 is SGDLS and CDR2 is YYNGEE. With V trimmed by 0 bases and J by 5 bases, 1 base remained unmatched.

The J gene is TRBJ1-1, the V gene TRBV5-1; D is ambiguous. The CDR3 loop spans 15 amino acids. The germline V and J ends were trimmed by 0 bases and 0 bases, with 9 bases remaining between them. Germline V gene sequence: CDR1 SGHRS, CDR2 YFSETQ. The chain's CDR3 is CASSLGFGMNTEAFF. In nucleotides, the CDR3 is TGCGCCAGCAGCTTGGGCTTCGGGATGAACACTGAAGCTTTCTTT. Using reference TRBV5-1 and TRBJ1-1 for the parts outside the CDR3, the full variable domain is KAGVTQTPRYLIKTRGQQVTLSCSPISGHRSVSWYQQTPGQGLQFLFEYFSETQRNKGNFPGRFSGRQFSNSRSEMNVSTLELGDSALYLCASSLGFGMNTEAFFGQGTRLTVV.

V and J are TRBV28 and TRBJ1-1; tentatively, D is TRBD1 (5 bases). CDR3 length equals 13 residues. Germline lookup yields CDR1 MDHEN and CDR2 SYDVKM. Between the trimmed V and J ends, which lost 2 bases and 8 bases, there was a span of 12 bases. For the CDR3, the DNA is TGTGCCAGCAGTTTACGGTCAGGGAAGGAAGCTTTCTTT. Translation gives CASSLRSGKEAFF.

The chain combines TRBV7-2 with TRBJ2-1, with no clear D. The V end lost 3 bases, the J end lost 8 bases, and 11 bases lay between the germline ends. This CDR3 has 13 residues. Germline CDR1 and CDR2: SGHTA and FQGNSA. Here the CDR3 reads CASSFTVSDEQFF. CDR3 in DNA: TGTGCCAGCAGCTTCACTGTGAGCGATGAGCAGTTCTTC.